This T cell receptor beta chain was found in a study of PD-1 blockade in classical Hodgkin lymphoma. Study-level results: Diminished baseline TCR diversity has been reported in newly diagnosed patients relative to healthy donors. Prior therapy or disease activity may underlie the repertoire differences, whose causes remain undefined. Diversity similar to that of newly diagnosed patients was seen at baseline in complete responders.

This clone occurred once. Its target is unknown. Method: immunoSEQ multiplex PCR; TCRdb's copy keeps in-frame clones and lacks some. Of some 52,000 clones detected, more than 75% appear once; the ten largest clones hold approximately 7%. The CDR3 is 12 amino acids. Trimming left V 2 bases short and J 4 bases short, with 5 bases between. CDR1 is SNHLY and CDR2 is FYNNEI in the germline V gene. Described time point: cycle 4 day 1 (C4D1), after five to seven weeks of nivolumab. Each patient relapsed following autologous stem cell transplantation, and prior brentuximab vedotin exposure differed. The sequence came from a human donor with classical Hodgkin lymphoma. Sequenced here: peripheral blood mononuclear cells (PBMCs), sampled before the fourth cycle of nivolumab. The chain combines TRBV2 with TRBJ2-5; D unresolved. CDR3 sequence: CASSEIAETQYF. CDR3 sequence (DNA): TGTGCCAGCAGTGAAATAGCAGAGACCCAGTACTTC.